Listed here are 15 T cell receptor beta chains from one sample, sequenced in a study of early T cells in non-severe SARS-CoV-2 infection. One entry per CDR3 protein, called by TCRdb with MiXCR from the 5' RACE reads. The sample lists about 100,000 distinct CDR3 sequences, 9% to 13% occurring once. Sequenced: whole blood. Source of these receptors: an adult who was a healthcare worker with PCR-confirmed SARS-CoV-2 infection or an uninfected control (not recorded which).

This clonotype was counted a few times. The J gene is TRBJ1-5, the V gene TRBV20-1; 7 bases map to TRBD1. With V trimmed by 4 bases and J by 5 bases, 5 bases remained unmatched. Germline values: CDR1 DFQATT, CDR2 SNEGSKA (reference sequence). The CDR3 loop spans 13 amino acids. CDR3 sequence (DNA): TGCAGTGCTAATACAGGGGTGGATCAGCCCCAGCATTTT. Residues: CSANTGVDQPQHF.

The count of this clonotype is one. J is TRBJ2-2 and V is TRBV20-1; D uncertain. Germline V gene data show CDR1 as DFQATT and CDR2 as SNEGSKA (reference sequence). The CDR3 is made up of 12 amino acids. CDR3 coding DNA: TGCAGCGCCTATTTACTTCCCGGGGAGCTGTTTTTT. Amino acids: CSAYLLPGELFF.

This clonotype was seen a few times. The gene calls are TRBV11-1 and TRBJ2-2, with TRBD1 identical over 8 bases. V lost 8 bases, J lost 6 bases, and 14 bases stayed unmatched. Germline lookup yields CDR1 SGHAT and CDR2 FQDESV (reference sequence). There are 16 residues in the CDR3. In DNA, the CDR3 is TGTGCCAGCCGCCGAGGGAGACAGGGGAATGCCGGGGAGCTGTTTTTT. This translates into CASRRGRQGNAGELFF.

CDR3 in amino acids: CASRVTGEYTEAFF. In DNA form, the CDR3 reads TGCGCCAGCAGGGTTACAGGGGAGTACACTGAAGCTTTCTTT. The chain has TRBV5-1 and TRBJ1-1; 7 bases match TRBD1. V shed 5 bases and J 3 bases; nucleotides not matched to a gene: 7. Germline loops: CDR1 SGHRS, CDR2 YFSETQ. This CDR3 is 14 amino acids long.

V is TRBV5-6 and J is TRBJ2-5, with 10 bases fitting TRBD2. This CDR3 is 16 amino acids long. The V gene end was trimmed by 1 base and the J gene end by 1 base; junction bases not matched to a gene: 4. Per the germline V gene, CDR1 is SGHDT and CDR2 is YYEEEE. CDR3 bases: TGTGCCAGCAGCTTGAAGGCTAGCGGGAGCCAAGAGACCCAGTACTTC. Amino acid sequence: CASSLKASGSQETQYF.

This clonotype appeared a few times. The genes are TRBV9 and TRBJ2-7; D perhaps matches TRBD2 (5 bases). The length of the CDR3 is 15 residues. Trimming removed 4 bases at V and 1 base at J, with 15 bases between. Germline lookup yields CDR1 SGDLS and CDR2 YYNGEE. Here the CDR3 reads CASSRSARDSYEQYF. Here the CDR3 DNA reads TGTGCCAGCAGCCGTAGCGCACGGGATTCCTACGAGCAGTACTTC.

This clonotype has at least ten counts. The CDR3 DNA is TGTGCTAGTGGCTCGGACAGGAACACTGAAGCTTTCTTT. Translation: CASGSDRNTEAFF. The chain couples TRBV12-5 to TRBJ1-1; D might be TRBD1 (6 bases). This CDR3 region has 13 residues. Germline V gene lookup returns CDR1 LGHNT and CDR2 FRNRAP. Trimming pared 6 bases from V and 1 base from J, leaving 9 bases between.

This clonotype was recorded a few times. The V gene is TRBV24-1, the J gene TRBJ2-7; the D is unclear. Per the germline V gene, CDR1 is KGHDR and CDR2 is SFDVKD. The CDR3 contains 14 residues. Deletions cut 1 base from V and 4 bases from J, with 10 bases between. The CDR3 protein is CATSDFPQVYEQYF. CDR3 DNA sequence: TGTGCCACCAGTGATTTCCCGCAAGTGTACGAGCAGTACTTC.

The V call is TRBV20-1, the J call TRBJ1-1; possibly TRBD1 for D (5 bases). Germline CDR1 DFQATT, CDR2 SNEGSKA (reference sequence). The CDR3 is 13 amino acids. V dropped 6 bases and J dropped 5 bases, with 16 bases sitting between them. CDR3 loop: CSASLTRGTEAFF. In nucleotides, the CDR3 is TGCAGTGCCAGCCTCACCCGGGGGACTGAAGCTTTCTTT.

J is TRBJ2-3 and V is TRBV7-9, with a possible D match to TRBD2 (6 bases). The germline CDR1 and CDR2 sequences are SEHNR and FQNEAQ (reference sequence). Deletions cut 3 bases from V and 11 bases from J, with 12 bases between. This CDR3 has 12 amino acids. In nucleotides, the CDR3 is TGTGCCAGCAGCTTTTATTGGGGAGGGCAGTATTTT. This translates into CASSFYWGGQYF.

This clonotype was seen a few times. The V call is TRBV20-1, the J call TRBJ2-5; D remains unclear. V was clipped by 0 bases and J by 2 bases, with 10 bases between them. The V gene's germline CDR1 is DFQATT and CDR2 SNEGSKA (reference sequence). The CDR3 covers 14 residues. CDR3: CSARERRIQETQYF. CDR3 nucleotides: TGCAGTGCTAGAGAGCGCCGAATTCAAGAGACCCAGTACTTC.

The V call is TRBV10-3, the J call TRBJ2-3, with D perhaps matching TRBD2 (6 bases). Trimming left V 3 bases short and J 5 bases short, with 12 bases between. CDR3 length: 14 residues. Germline CDR1 and CDR2: ENHRY and SYGVKD. CDR3 sequence (DNA): TGTGCCATCAGTGACGGTATCGGGGGAGATACGCAGTATTTT. Its protein product is CAISDGIGGDTQYF.

This clonotype was recorded many times. The CDR3 sequence is CASTLGSGRIPQTQYF. The DNA of the CDR3 is TGTGCCAGCACCCTAGGGTCCGGGAGGATACCGCAGACCCAGTACTTC. The chain recombines TRBV7-8 with TRBJ2-5; TRBD2 matches at 7 bases. In germline, CDR1 is SGHVS, CDR2 FQNEAQ. CDR3 length: 16 residues. Losses at the gene ends were 7 bases for V and 6 bases for J; bases not matched to a gene: 17. Complete variable domain (other parts from reference TRBV7-8 and TRBJ2-5): GAGVSQSPRYKVAKRGQDVALRCDPISGHVSLFWYQQALGQGPEFLTYFQNEAQLDKSGLPSDRFFAERPEGSVSTLKIQRTQQEDSAVYLCASTLGSGRIPQTQYFGPGTRLLVL.

This clonotype has at least ten counts. The rearrangement joins TRBV6-5 to TRBJ1-4; D is ambiguous. The V gene's germline CDR1 is MNHEY and CDR2 SVGAGI. With 2 bases removed from V and 10 bases from J, the gap between germline ends came to 5 bases. The CDR3 loop spans 11 amino acids. DNA of the CDR3: TGTGCCAGCAGTTACGGCGGAAAACTGTTTTTT. Its translation is CASSYGGKLFF.

V is TRBV2 and J is TRBJ2-2; TRBD2 matches 11 bases. CDR1 SNHLY and CDR2 FYNNEI come from the germline V gene. The CDR3 is 13 amino acids. V trimming: 10 bases; J trimming: 5 bases; junction bases outside the gene matches: 3. This CDR3 reads CATLAGGTGELFF. CDR3 nucleotide sequence: TGTGCCACCCTAGCGGGGGGTACCGGGGAGCTGTTTTTT.